These T cell receptor beta chains were read from a single sample in a study of shared clonotypes between healthy human individuals. Assay used: immunoSEQ multiplex PCR; TCRdb lists only in-frame clones, some missing. The sample contains fewer than 850,000 clones, roughly 70% of which appear only once. Sequenced sample: memory CD4+ T cells sorted from blood. These receptors all come from a woman younger than 45 in good health. Both conserved end residues are part of each CDR3. The order of the fields is clone size, V gene, J gene, D gene, CDR3 DNA, CDR3 protein. A D gene is named only where the DNA matches it firmly. A row's size may be missing; if present it is once, few, many or a size class.

abundance: .; v_gene: TRBV29-1; j_gene: TRBJ2-7; d_gene: TRBD1; CDR3nt: TGCAGCGTCCTGGGTACAGGGGGAACCTACGAGCAGTACTTC; CDR3aa: CSVLGTGGTYEQYF
abundance: .; v_gene: TRBV11-3; j_gene: TRBJ2-1; d_gene: .; CDR3nt: TGTGCCAGCAGCTTAGAGGGGCAGGAGCAGTTCTTC; CDR3aa: CASSLEGQEQFF
abundance: .; v_gene: TRBV10-2; j_gene: TRBJ1-5; d_gene: .; CDR3nt: TGCGCCAGCAGTGAGTCTAGAATAGTCCAGCCCCAGCATTTT; CDR3aa: CASSESRIVQPQHF
abundance: .; v_gene: TRBV4-1; j_gene: TRBJ2-1; d_gene: .; CDR3nt: TGCGCCAGCAGCCAAGCTGGCGGGAAGGCCGGGGAGCAGTTCTTC; CDR3aa: CASSQAGGKAGEQFF
abundance: .; v_gene: TRBV5-1; j_gene: TRBJ2-2; d_gene: TRBD2; CDR3nt: TGCGCCAGCAGCTTAGGACTAGCGGAGACCGGGGAGCTGTTTTTT; CDR3aa: CASSLGLAETGELFF
abundance: .; v_gene: TRBV5-6; j_gene: TRBJ1-5; d_gene: .; CDR3nt: TGTGCCAGCAGCTTGTCCCCGGTCCAGCCCCAGCATTTT; CDR3aa: CASSLSPVQPQHF
abundance: few; v_gene: TRBV15; j_gene: TRBJ2-7; d_gene: TRBD2; CDR3nt: TGTGCCACCAGCTACAGCGGGAGCAGATACGAGCAGTACTTC; CDR3aa: CATSYSGSRYEQYF
abundance: few; v_gene: TRBV19; j_gene: TRBJ1-3; d_gene: .; CDR3nt: TGTGCCAGTGCGGCGCGAGTCTCTGGAAACACCATATATTTT; CDR3aa: CASAARVSGNTIYF
abundance: once; v_gene: TRBV28; j_gene: TRBJ2-2; d_gene: .; CDR3nt: TGTGCCAGCAGTTCTCCCCGGGAGCTGTTTTTT; CDR3aa: CASSSPRELFF
abundance: few; v_gene: TRBV2; j_gene: TRBJ1-4; d_gene: TRBD1; CDR3nt: TGTGCCAGCAGTAAACAGGGGTTTAATGAAAAACTGTTTTTT; CDR3aa: CASSKQGFNEKLFF
abundance: .; v_gene: TRBV29-1; j_gene: TRBJ2-3; d_gene: TRBD2; CDR3nt: TGCAGCGTTGAAAGGTTAGCGGGAGTATCAGATACGCAGTATTTT; CDR3aa: CSVERLAGVSDTQYF
abundance: .; v_gene: TRBV30; j_gene: TRBJ2-7; d_gene: TRBD1; CDR3nt: TGTGCCTGGGACCGACAGGGCAGGTCCTACGAGCAGTACTTC; CDR3aa: CAWDRQGRSYEQYF
abundance: .; v_gene: TRBV29-1; j_gene: TRBJ2-7; d_gene: .; CDR3nt: TGCAGCGTCGGGGGCGACTACGAGCAGTACTTC; CDR3aa: CSVGGDYEQYF
abundance: .; v_gene: TRBV10-2; j_gene: TRBJ2-5; d_gene: TRBD2; CDR3nt: TGCGCCAGCAGTCTCCCCTTAGCGGGACACCAAGAGACCCAGTACTTC; CDR3aa: CASSLPLAGHQETQYF
abundance: .; v_gene: TRBV18; j_gene: TRBJ1-2; d_gene: .; CDR3nt: TGTGCCAGCTCACCACGCGGCAACGACTATGGCTACACCTTC; CDR3aa: CASSPRGNDYGYTF
abundance: .; v_gene: TRBV4-1; j_gene: TRBJ2-3; d_gene: TRBD2; CDR3nt: TGCGCCAGCAGCCAAGATAGCGGGGGCACAGATACGCAGTATTTT; CDR3aa: CASSQDSGGTDTQYF
abundance: once; v_gene: TRBV5-1; j_gene: TRBJ2-3; d_gene: .; CDR3nt: TGCGCCAGCAGCCTCACAGGAATTAGCACAGATACGCAGTATTTT; CDR3aa: CASSLTGISTDTQYF
abundance: .; v_gene: TRBV5-6; j_gene: TRBJ1-2; d_gene: .; CDR3nt: TGTGCCAGCAGCTATTTCTTCACTATCGGGGGGCATGGCTACACCTTC; CDR3aa: CASSYFFTIGGHGYTF
abundance: .; v_gene: TRBV5-8; j_gene: TRBJ2-5; d_gene: .; CDR3nt: TGTGCCAGCAGCTCTCAGACTGGCGGTCAAGAGACCCAGTACTTC; CDR3aa: CASSSQTGGQETQYF
abundance: .; v_gene: TRBV2; j_gene: TRBJ2-1; d_gene: TRBD1; CDR3nt: TGTGCCAGCAGTGACAGGGGGAATGAGCAGTTCTTC; CDR3aa: CASSDRGNEQFF
abundance: once; v_gene: TRBV5-6; j_gene: TRBJ2-3; d_gene: .; CDR3nt: TGTGCCAGCAGCCTAAAACTCGGACTGACAGATACGCAGTATTTT; CDR3aa: CASSLKLGLTDTQYF
abundance: .; v_gene: TRBV19; j_gene: TRBJ2-3; d_gene: .; CDR3nt: TGTGCCAGTAGTATCGCCTCTAGCACAGATACGCAGTATTTT; CDR3aa: CASSIASSTDTQYF
abundance: .; v_gene: TRBV28; j_gene: TRBJ1-2; d_gene: .; CDR3nt: TGTGCCAGCCTAGGACGGAGCACCAAAAACTATGGCTACACCTTC; CDR3aa: CASLGRSTKNYGYTF
abundance: .; v_gene: TRBV11-3; j_gene: TRBJ2-2; d_gene: .; CDR3nt: TGTGCCAGCAGCTTGGTAGCGGTGGGCACCGGGGAGCTGTTTTTT; CDR3aa: CASSLVAVGTGELFF
abundance: .; v_gene: TRBV18; j_gene: TRBJ1-5; d_gene: TRBD1; CDR3nt: TGTGCCAGCTCAATCGGACAGGGTTGGGACAATCAGCCCCAGCATTTT; CDR3aa: CASSIGQGWDNQPQHF
abundance: .; v_gene: TRBV19; j_gene: TRBJ2-6; d_gene: .; CDR3nt: TGTGCCAGTATGGGGGCCTCTGGGGCCAACGTCCTGACTTTC; CDR3aa: CASMGASGANVLTF
abundance: once; v_gene: TRBV28; j_gene: TRBJ2-3; d_gene: TRBD2; CDR3nt: TGTGCCAGCAGAGAATTCTCCGGGACTAGCGATACAGATACGCAGTATTTT; CDR3aa: CASREFSGTSDTDTQYF
abundance: .; v_gene: TRBV19; j_gene: TRBJ1-5; d_gene: .; CDR3nt: TGTGCCAGTAGTGTGAGTGGCAGATTAGACAATCAGCCCCAGCATTTT; CDR3aa: CASSVSGRLDNQPQHF
abundance: many; v_gene: TRBV2; j_gene: TRBJ2-3; d_gene: .; CDR3nt: TGTGCCAGCAGCGCCGATTACACAGATACGCAGTATTTT; CDR3aa: CASSADYTDTQYF
abundance: many; v_gene: TRBV11-2; j_gene: TRBJ1-4; d_gene: .; CDR3nt: TGTGCCAGCAGCTTAGGGAGCTCGGGCGGTAAAAAACTGTTTTTT; CDR3aa: CASSLGSSGGKKLFF
abundance: few; v_gene: TRBV27; j_gene: TRBJ2-2; d_gene: .; CDR3nt: TGTGCCAGCAGTTTAGAGTTTGCTCCCCCCGGGGGGGAGCTGTTTTTT; CDR3aa: CASSLEFAPPGGELFF
abundance: few; v_gene: TRBV6-6; j_gene: TRBJ2-5; d_gene: TRBD2; CDR3nt: TGTGCCAGCAGTCCGGGGACTAGCGGACAAGAGACCCAGTACTTC; CDR3aa: CASSPGTSGQETQYF
abundance: .; v_gene: TRBV13; j_gene: TRBJ1-4; d_gene: .; CDR3nt: TGTGCCAGCAGCTTGAGAGAGGGAGGTATCGGGGAAAAACTGTTTTTT; CDR3aa: CASSLREGGIGEKLFF
abundance: .; v_gene: TRBV6-5; j_gene: TRBJ2-7; d_gene: TRBD2; CDR3nt: TGTGCCAGCAGCCCGGGACTAGCGGCAGCCTACGAGCAGTACTTC; CDR3aa: CASSPGLAAAYEQYF
abundance: .; v_gene: TRBV27; j_gene: TRBJ1-5; d_gene: TRBD1; CDR3nt: TGTGCCAGCAGTTTAACGGGACAGGGAGACAATCAGCCCCAGCATTTT; CDR3aa: CASSLTGQGDNQPQHF
abundance: .; v_gene: TRBV6-4; j_gene: TRBJ2-5; d_gene: TRBD1; CDR3nt: TGTGCCAGCAGTGCGACAGGGGGCGTAGGAGAGACCCAGTACTTC; CDR3aa: CASSATGGVGETQYF
abundance: few; v_gene: TRBV7-9; j_gene: TRBJ2-1; d_gene: TRBD2; CDR3nt: TGTGCCAGCAGACGCCTAGCGGGAGAAGACAATGAGCAGTTCTTC; CDR3aa: CASRRLAGEDNEQFF
abundance: .; v_gene: TRBV11-3; j_gene: TRBJ2-1; d_gene: TRBD2; CDR3nt: TGTGCCAGCAGCTCACGGGAGGCCTCCTACAATGAGCAGTTCTTC; CDR3aa: CASSSREASYNEQFF
abundance: .; v_gene: TRBV9; j_gene: TRBJ1-2; d_gene: .; CDR3nt: TGTGCCAGCAGCGTAGCTACGGGGCAGGACTATGGCTACACCTTC; CDR3aa: CASSVATGQDYGYTF
abundance: few; v_gene: TRBV28; j_gene: TRBJ1-2; d_gene: .; CDR3nt: TGTGCCAGCAGCCCCACGGGGCACTATGGCTACACCTTC; CDR3aa: CASSPTGHYGYTF
abundance: .; v_gene: TRBV6-6; j_gene: TRBJ1-1; d_gene: .; CDR3nt: TGTGCCAGCAGAGAGGGCAGGGCCAACACTGAAGCTTTCTTT; CDR3aa: CASREGRANTEAFF
abundance: few; v_gene: TRBV18; j_gene: TRBJ1-1; d_gene: .; CDR3nt: TGTGCCAGCTCACCAGAATCAGGATCTACTGAAGCTTTCTTT; CDR3aa: CASSPESGSTEAFF